This TCR beta chain was recovered during a study of OX40 agonist ivuxolimab in advanced cancers. Study-wide context: Patients' therapy was ivuxolimab, an antibody that acts as an agonist of OX40 (CD134). Findings and caveats of the study: Both CD4+ and CD8+ T cell populations in blood had undergone clonal expansion by week 6 at 0.1 to 3.0 mg/kg.

In regard to this clone: What it binds is unknown.

The germline CDR1 and CDR2 sequences are GTSNPN and SVGIG (reference sequence). The CDR3 contains 15 residues. J gave up 0 bases and V 3 bases, and 7 bases lay outside the gene matches. Assay used: immunoSEQ multiplex PCR; TCRdb lists only in-frame clones, some missing. In the table there are roughly 64,000 clones, about 83% of which are singletons. Peripheral blood came from all dose cohorts at three timepoints. This chain connects TRBV30 to TRBJ2-7, with 8 bases identical to TRBD2. The TCR originated in an adult with an advanced solid tumor such as melanoma, head and neck, liver or kidney cancer. The specimen was CD4+ or CD8+ T cells sorted from blood, collected in a trial of the OX40 agonist ivuxolimab. CDR3 protein: CAWSLGLGSSYEQYF. Written as DNA, the CDR3 is TGTGCCTGGAGCTTGGGACTAGGAAGCTCCTACGAGCAGTACTTC.